These 9 T cell receptor beta chains were sequenced from one sample in a study of cytomegalovirus exposure and HLA in healthy donors. PCR was performed using 60 Vbeta and 13 Jbeta primers. Only in-frame clones appear in the TCRdb table, and some are missing; sequencing was by immunoSEQ multiplex PCR. The sample records 80,000 to 100,000 clones, around 77% being singletons. The specimen sequenced was PBMCs. The receptors shown here come from a man aged 25-45 years in good health and CMV-seronegative.

This clone was picked up one time. This chain uses TRBV18 with TRBJ2-1; 7 bases match TRBD1. After removal of 6 bases from V and 2 bases from J, the junction contained 7 bases not matched to a gene. There are 15 residues in the CDR3. Per the germline V gene, CDR1 is KGHSH and CDR2 is LQKENI. The CDR3 DNA reads TGTGCCAGCTCTTTACCCGGGACAGCCTACAATGAGCAGTTCTTC. Amino acids: CASSLPGTAYNEQFF.

The CDR3 here is CASSINRVHEQYF. The DNA of the CDR3 is TGTGCCAGTAGTATAAACAGGGTTCACGAGCAGTACTTC. The rearrangement links TRBV19 to TRBJ2-7; possibly TRBD1 for D (6 bases). CDR3 length: 13 amino acids. The V gene's germline CDR1 is LNHDA and CDR2 SQIVND (reference sequence). Trimming cost V 2 bases and J 5 bases, with 10 bases left between them.

The rearrangement links TRBV30 to TRBJ2-1; 8 bases map to TRBD2. Germline V gives CDR1 GTSNPN, CDR2 SVGIG (reference sequence). The CDR3 has 15 amino acids. V was pared by 2 bases and J by 8 bases, with 11 bases of the junction left unmatched. The CDR3 DNA reads as TGTGCCTGGAGTTCCGGCCAGCGGGAGCTGTATGAGCAGTTCTTC. Amino acid sequence: CAWSSGQRELYEQFF.

V usage is TRBV6-5 and J usage is TRBJ2-1; D is unresolved. V was trimmed by 0 bases and J by 8 bases, leaving 8 bases between them. The germline CDR1 and CDR2 sequences are MNHEY and SVGAGI. This CDR3 has 13 residues. Here the CDR3 reads CASSYSSSHEQFF. Here the CDR3 DNA reads TGTGCCAGCAGTTACTCGAGTAGTCATGAGCAGTTCTTC.

V usage is TRBV28 and J usage is TRBJ1-6; 8 bases map to TRBD1. CDR1 and CDR2 (germline): MDHEN, SYDVKM. V lost 7 bases, J lost 5 bases, and 4 bases stayed unmatched. This CDR3 has 14 amino acids. This chain's CDR3 is CASMQGAHNSPLHF. CDR3 coding DNA: TGTGCCAGCATGCAGGGGGCTCATAATTCACCCCTCCACTTT.

The chain links TRBV28 to TRBJ2-5, with 8 bases lining up with TRBD1. V lost 4 bases and J lost 2; bases outside the gene matches: 6. The germline V gene has CDR1 MDHEN and CDR2 SYDVKM. The CDR3 is 15 amino acids. The CDR3 region has the DNA TGTGCCAGCAGTTCTTGGACAGGGACGCAAGAGACCCAGTACTTC. It yields the protein CASSSWTGTQETQYF. Full variable domain (remainder filled in from reference TRBV28 and TRBJ2-5): DVKVTQSSRYLVKRTGEKVFLECVQDMDHENMFWYRQDPGLGLRLIYFSYDVKMKEKGDIPEGYSVSREKKERFSLILESASTNQTSMYLCASSSWTGTQETQYFGPGTRLLVL.

The chain joins TRBV9 to TRBJ1-2; the D gene is possibly TRBD1 (6 bases). CDR3 size: 14 residues. Trimming left V 3 bases short and J 4 bases short, with 13 bases between. Germline V gene data show CDR1 as SGDLS and CDR2 as YYNGEE. The CDR3 DNA reads as TGTGCCAGCAGCGGGGGGCGCGATGGCTATGGCTACACCTTC. It is translated as CASSGGRDGYGYTF. Based on the CDR3 plus reference TRBV9 and TRBJ1-2, the full variable domain is DSGVTQTPKHLITATGQRVTLRCSPRSGDLSVYWYQQSLDQGLQFLIQYYNGEERAKGNILERFSAQQFPDLHSELNLSSLELGDSALYFCASSGGRDGYGYTFGSGTRLTVV.

V usage is TRBV6-5 and J usage is TRBJ2-2; 8 bases match TRBD2. J gave up 7 bases and V 0 bases, and 7 bases lay outside the gene matches. The germline V gene has CDR1 MNHEY and CDR2 SVGAGI. CDR3 length: 16 amino acids. CDR3 loop: CASSYSTRGGIGELFF. The CDR3, as DNA: TGTGCCAGCAGTTACTCGACCCGGGGGGGCATCGGGGAGCTGTTTTTT.

V usage is TRBV2 and J usage is TRBJ1-1; no definite D call. This CDR3 spans 13 amino acids. Trimming pared 4 bases from V and 1 base from J, leaving 7 bases between. Germline CDR1 is SNHLY and CDR2 is FYNNEI. DNA of the CDR3: TGTGCCAGCAGTGTGATGAGGAACACTGAAGCTTTCTTT. Residues: CASSVMRNTEAFF.